Following are 2 T cell receptor beta chains from one sample sequenced in a study of blood T cell repertoires in COVID-19. Produced via immunoSEQ multiplex PCR; TCRdb's table is partial and in-frame only. The sample comprises some 200,000 clones, around 86% of which are singletons, and 5.9% rests with the top ten. Sequenced sample: peripheral blood. These receptors all stem from an elderly man with acute or convalescent COVID-19.

The chain carries TRBV7-8 and TRBJ1-4, with a possible D match to TRBD1 (6 bases). The germline V gene encodes CDR1 SGHVS and CDR2 FQNEAQ. The CDR3 totals 15 residues. V lost 0 bases and J lost 2, with 7 bases in between. The CDR3 is CASSLAGGTNEKLFF. CDR3 nucleotides: TGTGCCAGCAGCTTAGCAGGGGGTACTAATGAAAAACTGTTTTTT.

The V and J genes are TRBV2 and TRBJ1-1; TRBD1 might be the D (6 bases). This CDR3 contains 15 residues. The V gene's germline CDR1 is SNHLY and CDR2 FYNNEI. V was shortened by 1 base and J by 6 bases, with 15 bases between the two germline ends. The CDR3 is CASSEDRGGWAEAFF. CDR3 sequence (DNA): TGTGCCAGCAGTGAAGACCGGGGGGGCTGGGCTGAAGCTTTCTTT.